This T cell receptor beta chain was recovered during a study of T cell repertoires in cytomegalovirus infection. The CDR3 spans 16 residues. V lost 5 bases, J lost 3 bases, and 19 bases lay in between. Germline V gene data show CDR1 as MNHEY and CDR2 as SVGAGI. TCRdb itself ran the reads through MiXCR, one entry per CDR3 protein. Of 750,000 to 950,000 distinct CDR3 sequences in the sample, just under 30% were seen once. In regard to this clonotype: Its antigen is unidentified.

Study-wide findings and caveats: There were HLA-C-restricted CMV-specific TCR beta clonotypes dominating the ex vivo response.

The sample was cultured CD8+ T cells from PBMCs, taken from culture after CMV antigen stimulation. This TCR was sampled from a human donor in good health (CMV status not recorded). Some clones in this sample may be carry-over from other donors' samples. The chain links TRBV6-5 to TRBJ2-5; D possibly corresponds to TRBD2 (6 bases). The CDR3 DNA sequence: TGTGCCAGCAGTCCGGGACTCACCCCTGAGGAAGAGACCCAGTACTTC. Its translation: CASSPGLTPEEETQYF.